The source of this T cell receptor beta chain is a study of T cell responses to AZD1222 COVID-19 vaccine. Concerning this clone itself: The target antigen is unknown.

Clones were read by immunoSEQ multiplex PCR, and TCRdb kept only the in-frame ones, dropping some. The sample lists over 75,000 clones, roughly 89% occurring once. The J segment lost 4 bases and the V segment lost 4 bases, leaving 7 bases of the junction unmatched. CDR1 is LNHDA, CDR2 SQIVND, per germline (reference sequence). The CDR3 consists of 15 residues. Study-level points and caveats: Variant regions that are unmutated are reportedly the target of nearly half of spike-specific TCRs. The span of vaccine-associated CD4 TCRs extended across spike, with dominance at 160-218 and 743-854.

V gene TRBV19 combines with J gene TRBJ2-5; 9 bases line up with TRBD1. The source is an adult in good health. Source: peripheral blood, taken on day 0 of AZD1222 vaccination. The CDR3 loop reads CASSRRTGERETQYF. As DNA, the CDR3 is TGTGCCAGTAGTAGGAGGACAGGGGAGAGAGAGACCCAGTACTTC.